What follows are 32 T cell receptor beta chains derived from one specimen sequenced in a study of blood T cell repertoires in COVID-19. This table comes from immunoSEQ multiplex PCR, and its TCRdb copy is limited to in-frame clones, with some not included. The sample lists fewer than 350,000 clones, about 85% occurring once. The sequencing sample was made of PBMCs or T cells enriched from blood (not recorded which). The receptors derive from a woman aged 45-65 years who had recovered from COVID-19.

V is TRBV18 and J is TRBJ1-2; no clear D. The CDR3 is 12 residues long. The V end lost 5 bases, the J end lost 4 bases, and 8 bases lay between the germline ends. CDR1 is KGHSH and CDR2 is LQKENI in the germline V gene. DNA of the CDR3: TGTGCCAGCTCATCGGGGTCCTATGGCTACACCTTC. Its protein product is CASSSGSYGYTF.

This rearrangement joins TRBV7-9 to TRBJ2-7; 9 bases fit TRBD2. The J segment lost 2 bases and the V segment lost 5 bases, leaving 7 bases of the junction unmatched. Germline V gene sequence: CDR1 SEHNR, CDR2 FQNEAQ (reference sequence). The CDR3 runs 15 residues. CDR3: CASSPQTSGPYEQYF. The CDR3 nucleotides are TGTGCCAGCAGCCCCCAGACTAGCGGACCCTACGAGCAGTACTTC.

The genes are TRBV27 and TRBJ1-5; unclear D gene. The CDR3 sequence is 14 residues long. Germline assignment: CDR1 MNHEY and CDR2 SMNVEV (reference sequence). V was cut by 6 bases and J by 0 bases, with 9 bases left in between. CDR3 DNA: TGTGCCAGCAGGCCCCGGTATAGCAATCAGCCCCAGCATTTT. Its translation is CASRPRYSNQPQHF.

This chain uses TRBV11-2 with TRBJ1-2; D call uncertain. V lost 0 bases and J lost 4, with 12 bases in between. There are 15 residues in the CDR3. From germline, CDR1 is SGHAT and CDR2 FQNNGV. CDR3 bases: TGTGCCAGCAGCTTAGAACGCGCAGGTAGCTATGGCTACACCTTC. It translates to CASSLERAGSYGYTF.

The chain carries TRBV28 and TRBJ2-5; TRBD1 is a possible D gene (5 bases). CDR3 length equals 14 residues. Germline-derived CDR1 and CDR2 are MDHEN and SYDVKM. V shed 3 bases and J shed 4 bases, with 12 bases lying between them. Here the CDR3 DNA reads TGTGCCAGCAGTTTGGTGGGGCCGGGAGAGACCCAGTACTTC. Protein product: CASSLVGPGETQYF.

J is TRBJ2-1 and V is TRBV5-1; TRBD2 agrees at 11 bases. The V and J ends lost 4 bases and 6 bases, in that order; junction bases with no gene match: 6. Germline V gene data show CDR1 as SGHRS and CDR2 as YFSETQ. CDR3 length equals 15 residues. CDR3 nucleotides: TGCGCCAGCAGCCCGGGACTAGCGGCTCTCAATGAGCAGTTCTTC. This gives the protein CASSPGLAALNEQFF.

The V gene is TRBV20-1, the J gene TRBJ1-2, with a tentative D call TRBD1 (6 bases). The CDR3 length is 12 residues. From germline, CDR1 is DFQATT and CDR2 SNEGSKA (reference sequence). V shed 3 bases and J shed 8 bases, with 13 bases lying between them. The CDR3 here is CSASLGARGYTF. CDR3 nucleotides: TGCAGTGCTAGTCTGGGGGCGCGAGGCTACACCTTC.

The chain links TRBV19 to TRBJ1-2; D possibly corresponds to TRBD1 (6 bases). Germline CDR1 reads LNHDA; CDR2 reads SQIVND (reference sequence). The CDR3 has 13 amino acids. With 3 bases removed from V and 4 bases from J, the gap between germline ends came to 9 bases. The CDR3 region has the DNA TGTGCCAGTAGTATCCAGGGGACCTATGGCTACACCTTC. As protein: CASSIQGTYGYTF.

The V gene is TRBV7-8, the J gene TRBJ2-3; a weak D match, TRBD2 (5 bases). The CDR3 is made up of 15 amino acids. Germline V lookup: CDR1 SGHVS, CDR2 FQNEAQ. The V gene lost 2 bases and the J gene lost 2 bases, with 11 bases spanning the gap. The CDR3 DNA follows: TGTGCCAGCAGCTTAAGGACTCTCGCCACAGATACGCAGTATTTT. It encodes CASSLRTLATDTQYF. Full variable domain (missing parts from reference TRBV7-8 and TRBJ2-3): GAGVSQSPRYKVAKRGQDVALRCDPISGHVSLFWYQQALGQGPEFLTYFQNEAQLDKSGLPSDRFFAERPEGSVSTLKIQRTQQEDSAVYLCASSLRTLATDTQYFGPGTRLTVL.

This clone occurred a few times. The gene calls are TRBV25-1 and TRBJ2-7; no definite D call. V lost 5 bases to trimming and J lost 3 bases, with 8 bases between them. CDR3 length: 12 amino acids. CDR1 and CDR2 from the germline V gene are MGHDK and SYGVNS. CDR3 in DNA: TGTGCCAGCAGTCTCAGGAACTACGAGCAGTACTTC. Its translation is CASSLRNYEQYF.

The CDR3 coding sequence is TGTGCCAGCGGACTAGCGGGAGGGCCAAGAGATACGCAGTATTTT. Residues: CASGLAGGPRDTQYF. The gene calls are TRBV27 and TRBJ2-3, with 15 bases identical to TRBD2. Germline values: CDR1 MNHEY, CDR2 SMNVEV (reference sequence). The CDR3 is 15 residues long. Trimming removed 8 bases from V and 5 bases from J; junction bases left unmatched: 5.

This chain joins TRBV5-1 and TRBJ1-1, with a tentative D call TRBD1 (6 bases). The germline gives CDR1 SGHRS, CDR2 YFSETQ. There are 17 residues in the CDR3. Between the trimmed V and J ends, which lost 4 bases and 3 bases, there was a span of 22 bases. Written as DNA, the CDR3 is TGCGCCAGCAGCCCCAGCCTAGGGGGGGGGACCGACACTGAAGCTTTCTTT. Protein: CASSPSLGGGTDTEAFF.

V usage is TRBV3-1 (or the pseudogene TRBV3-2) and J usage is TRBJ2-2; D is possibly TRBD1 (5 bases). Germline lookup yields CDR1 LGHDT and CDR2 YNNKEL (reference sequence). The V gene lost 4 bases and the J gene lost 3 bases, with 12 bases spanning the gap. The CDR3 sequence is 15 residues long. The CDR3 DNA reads TGTGCCAGCAGCCCTGTTCAGGGTCACACCGGGGAGCTGTTTTTT. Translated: CASSPVQGHTGELFF.

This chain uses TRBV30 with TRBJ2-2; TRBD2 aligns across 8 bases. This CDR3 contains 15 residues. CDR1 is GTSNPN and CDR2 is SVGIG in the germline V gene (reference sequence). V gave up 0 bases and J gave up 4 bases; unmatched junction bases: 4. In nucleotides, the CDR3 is TGTGCCTGGAGTGTACGTCGGGGGGGCACCGGGGAGCTGTTTTTT. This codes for CAWSVRRGGTGELFF.

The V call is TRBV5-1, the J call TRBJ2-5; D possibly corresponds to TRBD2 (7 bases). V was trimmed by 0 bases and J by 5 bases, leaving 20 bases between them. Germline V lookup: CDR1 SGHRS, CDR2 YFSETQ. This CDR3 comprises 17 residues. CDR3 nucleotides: TGCGCCAGCAGCTTGGATCCTCTCGGGGGGCGCGAGGAGACCCAGTACTTC. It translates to CASSLDPLGGREETQYF.

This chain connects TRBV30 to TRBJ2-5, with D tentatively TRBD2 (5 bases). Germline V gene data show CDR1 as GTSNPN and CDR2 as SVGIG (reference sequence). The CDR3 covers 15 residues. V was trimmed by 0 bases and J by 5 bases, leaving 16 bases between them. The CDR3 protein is CAWSVGGSSRETQYF. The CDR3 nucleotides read TGTGCCTGGAGTGTTGGAGGTTCTAGCAGGGAGACCCAGTACTTC.

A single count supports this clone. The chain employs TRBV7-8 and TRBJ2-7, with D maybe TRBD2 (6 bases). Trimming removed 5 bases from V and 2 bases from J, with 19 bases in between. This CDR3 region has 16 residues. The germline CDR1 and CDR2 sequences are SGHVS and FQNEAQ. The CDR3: CASSLGGFEGTYEQYF. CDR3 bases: TGTGCCAGCAGCCTCGGGGGATTCGAGGGAACCTACGAGCAGTACTTC.

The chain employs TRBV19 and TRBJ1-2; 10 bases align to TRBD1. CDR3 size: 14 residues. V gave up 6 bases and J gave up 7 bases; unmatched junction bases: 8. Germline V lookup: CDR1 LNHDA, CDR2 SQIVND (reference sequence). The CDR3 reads CASSKTGGSSGYTF. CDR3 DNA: TGTGCCAGTAGCAAGACAGGGGGCTCCTCTGGCTACACCTTC.

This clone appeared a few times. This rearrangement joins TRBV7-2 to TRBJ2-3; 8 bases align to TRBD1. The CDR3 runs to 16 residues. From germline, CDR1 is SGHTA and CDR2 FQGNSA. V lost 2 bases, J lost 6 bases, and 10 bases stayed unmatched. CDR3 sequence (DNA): TGTGCCAGCAGCTTACGGGTCCGGACAGGGACGGATACGCAGTATTTT. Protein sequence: CASSLRVRTGTDTQYF. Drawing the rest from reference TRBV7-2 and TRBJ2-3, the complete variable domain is GAGVSQSPSNKVTEKGKDVELRCDPISGHTALYWYRQSLGQGLEFLIYFQGNSAPDKSGLPSDRFSAERTGGSVSTLTIQRTQQEDSAVYLCASSLRVRTGTDTQYFGPGTRLTVL.

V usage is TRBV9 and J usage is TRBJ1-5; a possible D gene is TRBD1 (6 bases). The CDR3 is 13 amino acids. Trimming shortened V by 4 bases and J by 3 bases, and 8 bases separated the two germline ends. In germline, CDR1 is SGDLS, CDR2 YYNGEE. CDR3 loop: CASSWGHNQPQHF. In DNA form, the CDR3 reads TGTGCCAGCAGCTGGGGGCACAATCAGCCCCAGCATTTT.

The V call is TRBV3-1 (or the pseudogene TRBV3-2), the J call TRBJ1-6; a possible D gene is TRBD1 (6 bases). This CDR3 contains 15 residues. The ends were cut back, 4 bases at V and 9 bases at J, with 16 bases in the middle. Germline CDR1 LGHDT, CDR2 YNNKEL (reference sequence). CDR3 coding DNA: TGTGCCAGCAGCCCGCGGACAGACAGCTCTTCACCCCTCCACTTT. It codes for CASSPRTDSSSPLHF.

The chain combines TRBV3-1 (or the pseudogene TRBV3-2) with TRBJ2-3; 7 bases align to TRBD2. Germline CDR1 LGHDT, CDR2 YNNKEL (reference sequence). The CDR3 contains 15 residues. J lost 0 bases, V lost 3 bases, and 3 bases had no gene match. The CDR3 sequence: CASSQGGRSTDTQYF. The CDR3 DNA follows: TGTGCCAGCAGCCAGGGAGGGCGGAGCACAGATACGCAGTATTTT.

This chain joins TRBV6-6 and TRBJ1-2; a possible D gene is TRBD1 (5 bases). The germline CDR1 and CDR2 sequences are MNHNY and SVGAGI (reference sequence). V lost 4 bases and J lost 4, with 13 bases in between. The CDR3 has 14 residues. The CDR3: CASSSPGGAYGYTF. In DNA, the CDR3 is TGTGCCAGCAGTTCGCCGGGAGGGGCCTATGGCTACACCTTC.

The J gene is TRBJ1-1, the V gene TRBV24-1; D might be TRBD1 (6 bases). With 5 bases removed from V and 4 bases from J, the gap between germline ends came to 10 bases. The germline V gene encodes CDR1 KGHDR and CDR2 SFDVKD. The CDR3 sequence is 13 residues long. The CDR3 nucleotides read TGTGCCACCAGTGCAGGGGCCCTCACTGAAGCTTTCTTT. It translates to CATSAGALTEAFF.

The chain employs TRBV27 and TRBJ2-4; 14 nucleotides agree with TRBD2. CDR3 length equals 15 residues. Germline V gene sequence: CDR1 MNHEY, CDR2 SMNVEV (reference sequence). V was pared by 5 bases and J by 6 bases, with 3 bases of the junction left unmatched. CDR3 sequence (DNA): TGTGCCAGCAGTGGGGGACTAGCGGGAGTAAACATTCAGTACTTC. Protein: CASSGGLAGVNIQYF.

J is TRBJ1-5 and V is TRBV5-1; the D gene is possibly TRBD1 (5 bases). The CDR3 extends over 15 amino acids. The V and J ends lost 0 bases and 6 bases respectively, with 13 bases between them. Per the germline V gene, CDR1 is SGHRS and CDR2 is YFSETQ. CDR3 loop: CASSLVPGQGQPQHF. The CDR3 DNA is TGCGCCAGCAGCTTGGTTCCAGGGCAGGGTCAGCCCCAGCATTTT.

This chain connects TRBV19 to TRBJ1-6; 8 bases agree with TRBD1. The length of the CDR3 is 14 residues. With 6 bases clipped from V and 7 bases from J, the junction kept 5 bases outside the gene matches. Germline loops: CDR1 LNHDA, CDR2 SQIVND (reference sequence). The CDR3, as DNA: TGTGCCAGTAGCGAACGGACAGGGAATTCACCCCTCCACTTT. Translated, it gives CASSERTGNSPLHF.

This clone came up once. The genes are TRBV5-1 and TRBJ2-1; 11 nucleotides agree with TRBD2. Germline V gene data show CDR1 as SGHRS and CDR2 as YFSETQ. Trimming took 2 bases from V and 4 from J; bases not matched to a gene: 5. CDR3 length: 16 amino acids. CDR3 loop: CASSFRVAGGYNEQFF. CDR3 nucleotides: TGCGCCAGCAGCTTTAGGGTAGCGGGAGGGTACAATGAGCAGTTCTTC.

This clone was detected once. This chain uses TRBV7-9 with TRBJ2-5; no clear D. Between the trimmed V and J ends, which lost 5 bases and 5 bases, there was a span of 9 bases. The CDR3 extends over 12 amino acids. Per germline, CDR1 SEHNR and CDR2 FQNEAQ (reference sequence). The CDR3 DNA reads TGTGCCAGCAGCGTCTCTTTGGAGACCCAGTACTTC. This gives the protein CASSVSLETQYF.

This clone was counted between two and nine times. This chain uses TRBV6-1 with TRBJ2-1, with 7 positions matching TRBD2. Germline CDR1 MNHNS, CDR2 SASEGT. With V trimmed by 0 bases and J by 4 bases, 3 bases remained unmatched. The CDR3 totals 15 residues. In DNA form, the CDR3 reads TGTGCCAGCAGTGAAGCGGACGGGGGGTACAATGAGCAGTTCTTC. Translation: CASSEADGGYNEQFF.

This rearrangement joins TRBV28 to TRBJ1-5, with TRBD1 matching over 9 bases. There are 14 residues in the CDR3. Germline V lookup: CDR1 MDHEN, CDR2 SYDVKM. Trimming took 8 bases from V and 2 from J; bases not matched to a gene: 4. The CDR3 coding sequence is TGTGCCAGCGGAAACAGGGGGCGCAATCAGCCCCAGCATTTT. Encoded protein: CASGNRGRNQPQHF.

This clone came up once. CDR3: CASSLRSGQPQHF. The CDR3 DNA reads as TGTGCCAGCAGCTTACGGTCAGGCCAGCCCCAGCATTTT. The chain recombines TRBV11-2 with TRBJ1-5; D call uncertain. The CDR3 length is 13 residues. Germline CDR1 and CDR2: SGHAT and FQNNGV. V was shortened by 2 bases and J by 7 bases, with 9 bases between the two germline ends.